This T cell receptor beta chain derives from a study of blood T cell repertoires in COVID-19. Only in-frame clones appear in the TCRdb table, and some are missing; sequencing was by immunoSEQ multiplex PCR. The table shows under 250,000 clones, with 88% occurring only once. Germline CDR1 and CDR2: LGHNT and FRNRAP. This CDR3 contains 18 residues. V lost 0 bases and J lost 2; bases outside the gene matches: 6. This clone was recorded only once. The receptor was derived from a woman aged 30 to 39 who had been exposed to COVID-19. The chain joins TRBV12-5 to TRBJ2-6; 8 bases are a match to TRBD1. Sequenced input: PBMCs or T cells enriched from blood (not recorded which). In DNA form, the CDR3 reads TGTGCTAGTGGTTTGGTGCAGGGGGCAACAACTGGGGCCAACGTCCTGACTTTC. It yields the protein CASGLVQGATTGANVLTF.